In its sample, the clone carrying this T cell receptor beta chain was seen a few times. The germline gives CDR1 SGDLS, CDR2 YYNGEE. The CDR3 spans 13 residues. Trimming stripped 10 bases from V and 9 bases from J, with 20 bases between. The sample is drawn from a study of OX40 agonist ivuxolimab in advanced cancers. Study summary: Patients were treated with intravenous ivuxolimab, dosed at 0.01 to 10 mg/kg and infused every 2 weeks.

Assay used: immunoSEQ multiplex PCR; TCRdb lists only in-frame clones, some missing. This sample has some 52,000 clones, with roughly 84% found just once. The V and J genes are TRBV9 and TRBJ2-4, with D maybe TRBD2 (5 bases). The source of this sequence is an adult with an advanced solid tumor such as melanoma, head and neck, liver or kidney cancer. This sample comprised CD4+ or CD8+ T cells sorted from blood, obtained in a trial of the OX40 agonist ivuxolimab. The CDR3 sequence: CASARAALGIQYF. In nucleotides, the CDR3 is TGTGCCTCCGCGCGGGCAGCTCTGGGCATTCAGTACTTC.